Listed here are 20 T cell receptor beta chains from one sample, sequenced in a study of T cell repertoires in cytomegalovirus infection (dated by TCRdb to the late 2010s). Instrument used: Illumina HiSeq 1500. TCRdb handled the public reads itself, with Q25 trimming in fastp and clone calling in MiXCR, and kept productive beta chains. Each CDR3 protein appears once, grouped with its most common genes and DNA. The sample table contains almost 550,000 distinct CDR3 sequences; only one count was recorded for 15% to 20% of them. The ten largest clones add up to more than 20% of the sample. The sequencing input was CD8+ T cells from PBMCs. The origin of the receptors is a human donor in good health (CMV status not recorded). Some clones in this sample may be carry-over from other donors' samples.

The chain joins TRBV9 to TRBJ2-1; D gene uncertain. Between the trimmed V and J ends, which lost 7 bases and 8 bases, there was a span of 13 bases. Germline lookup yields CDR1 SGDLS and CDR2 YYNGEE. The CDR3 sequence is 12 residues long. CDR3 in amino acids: CASGRASDEQFF. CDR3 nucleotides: TGTGCCAGCGGCCGGGCATCTGATGAGCAGTTCTTC.

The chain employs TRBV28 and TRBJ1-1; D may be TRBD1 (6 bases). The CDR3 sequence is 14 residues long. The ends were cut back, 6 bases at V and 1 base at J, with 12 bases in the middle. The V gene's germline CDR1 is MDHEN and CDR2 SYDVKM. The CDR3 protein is CASRKGGENTEAFF. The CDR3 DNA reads TGTGCCAGCAGAAAAGGGGGGGAGAACACTGAAGCTTTCTTT.

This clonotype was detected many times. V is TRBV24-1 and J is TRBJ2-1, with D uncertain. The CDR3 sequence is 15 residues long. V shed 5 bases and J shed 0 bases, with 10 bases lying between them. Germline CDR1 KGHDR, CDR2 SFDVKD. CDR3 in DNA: TGTGCCACCAGTGGGGTCCAAGGCTCCTACAATGAGCAGTTCTTC. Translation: CATSGVQGSYNEQFF.

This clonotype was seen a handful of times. CDR3 DNA sequence: TGCAGCGCCAGGGCGGGACAGGGACGCGCCGGGGAGCTGTTTTTT. Translating gives CSARAGQGRAGELFF. This chain links TRBV29-1 with TRBJ2-2; 9 positions match TRBD1. The germline gives CDR1 SQVTM, CDR2 ANQGSEA. J was trimmed by 6 bases and V by 7 bases; bases with no gene match: 12. The CDR3 covers 15 residues.

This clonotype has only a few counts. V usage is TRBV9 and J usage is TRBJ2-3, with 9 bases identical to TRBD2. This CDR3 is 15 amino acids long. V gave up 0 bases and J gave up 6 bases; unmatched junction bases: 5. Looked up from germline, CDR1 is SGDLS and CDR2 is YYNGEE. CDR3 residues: CASSVGLAGTDTQYF. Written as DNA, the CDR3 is TGTGCCAGCAGCGTAGGGCTAGCGGGAACTGATACGCAGTATTTT. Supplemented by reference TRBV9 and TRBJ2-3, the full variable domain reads DSGVTQTPKHLITATGQRVTLRCSPRSGDLSVYWYQQSLDQGLQFLIQYYNGEERAKGNILERFSAQQFPDLHSELNLSSLELGDSALYFCASSVGLAGTDTQYFGPGTRLTVL.

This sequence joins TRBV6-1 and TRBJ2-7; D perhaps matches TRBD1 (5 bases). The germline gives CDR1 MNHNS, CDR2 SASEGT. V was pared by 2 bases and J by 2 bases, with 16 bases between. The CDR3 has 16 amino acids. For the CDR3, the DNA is TGTGCCAGCAGTGAACAGGGTCTAGTGATAGCCTACGAGCAGTACTTC. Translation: CASSEQGLVIAYEQYF.

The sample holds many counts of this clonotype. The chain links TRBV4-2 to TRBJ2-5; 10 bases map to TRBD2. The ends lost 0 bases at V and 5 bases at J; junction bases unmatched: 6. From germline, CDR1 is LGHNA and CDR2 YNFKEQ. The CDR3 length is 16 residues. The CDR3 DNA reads TGTGCCAGCAGCCAAGACAGCGGGGGGGCCCGGGAGACCCAGTACTTC. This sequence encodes CASSQDSGGARETQYF.

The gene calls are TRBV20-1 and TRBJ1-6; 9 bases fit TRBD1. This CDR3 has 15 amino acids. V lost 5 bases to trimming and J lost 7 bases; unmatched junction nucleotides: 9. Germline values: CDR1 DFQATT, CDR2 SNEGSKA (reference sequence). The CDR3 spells CSARIPTGGNSPLHF. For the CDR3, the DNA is TGCAGTGCTCGCATCCCGACAGGGGGAAATTCACCCCTCCACTTT.

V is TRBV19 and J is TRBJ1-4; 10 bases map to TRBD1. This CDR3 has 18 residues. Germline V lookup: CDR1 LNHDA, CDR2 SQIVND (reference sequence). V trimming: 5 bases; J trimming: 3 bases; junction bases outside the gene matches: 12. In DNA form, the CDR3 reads TGTGCCAGTAGTTCAGGACAGGGGGAAAGGACCCCTAATGAAAAACTGTTTTTT. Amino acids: CASSSGQGERTPNEKLFF.

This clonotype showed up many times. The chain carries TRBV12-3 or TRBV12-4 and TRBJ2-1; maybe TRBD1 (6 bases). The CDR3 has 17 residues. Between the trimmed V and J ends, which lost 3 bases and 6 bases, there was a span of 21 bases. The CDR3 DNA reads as TGTGCCAGCAGTTTTGAGCAGGGGTGGGGAAAAGGCAATGAGCAGTTCTTC. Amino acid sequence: CASSFEQGWGKGNEQFF.

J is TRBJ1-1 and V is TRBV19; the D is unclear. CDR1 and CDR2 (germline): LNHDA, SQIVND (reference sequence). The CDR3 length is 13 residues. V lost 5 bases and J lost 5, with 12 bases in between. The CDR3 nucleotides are TGTGCCAGTAGTCTCAAGCGATTGACTGAAGCTTTCTTT. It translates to CASSLKRLTEAFF.

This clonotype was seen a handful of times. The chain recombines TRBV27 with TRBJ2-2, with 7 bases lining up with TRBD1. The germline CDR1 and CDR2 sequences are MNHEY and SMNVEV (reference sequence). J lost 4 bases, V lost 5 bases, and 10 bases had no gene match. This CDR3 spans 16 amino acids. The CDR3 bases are TGTGCCAGCAGTATCACCACCGGGACAGTCACCGGGGAGCTGTTTTTT. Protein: CASSITTGTVTGELFF.

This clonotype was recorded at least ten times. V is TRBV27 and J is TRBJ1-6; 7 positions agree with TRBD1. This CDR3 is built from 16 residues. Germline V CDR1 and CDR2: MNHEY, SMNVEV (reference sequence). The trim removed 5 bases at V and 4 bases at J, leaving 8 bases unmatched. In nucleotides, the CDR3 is TGTGCCAGCAGTGCCTCCGGGACAGCGTATAATTCACCCCTCCACTTT. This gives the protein CASSASGTAYNSPLHF.

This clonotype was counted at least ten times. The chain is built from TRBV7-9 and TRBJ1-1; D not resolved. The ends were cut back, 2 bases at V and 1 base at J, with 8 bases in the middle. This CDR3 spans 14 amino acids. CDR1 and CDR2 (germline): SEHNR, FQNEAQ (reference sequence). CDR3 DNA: TGTGCCAGCAGCTTATCGGCAGAGAACACTGAAGCTTTCTTT. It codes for CASSLSAENTEAFF.

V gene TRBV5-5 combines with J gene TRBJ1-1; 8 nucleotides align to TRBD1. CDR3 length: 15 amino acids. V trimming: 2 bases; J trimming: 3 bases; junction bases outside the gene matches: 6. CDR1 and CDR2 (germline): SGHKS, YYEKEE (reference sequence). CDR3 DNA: TGTGCCAGCAGCTTAGTAACAGGGGGTGACACTGAAGCTTTCTTT. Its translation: CASSLVTGGDTEAFF.

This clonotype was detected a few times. The CDR3, as DNA: TGTGCCACCAGCTTTAACAGGGGGCGGACTGAAGCTTTCTTT. Translated, it gives CATSFNRGRTEAFF. The chain has TRBV15 and TRBJ1-1; 9 nucleotides match TRBD1. V lost 5 bases, J lost 5 bases, and 6 bases stayed unmatched. This CDR3 is 14 amino acids long. Germline loops: CDR1 LNHNV, CDR2 YYDKDF (reference sequence).

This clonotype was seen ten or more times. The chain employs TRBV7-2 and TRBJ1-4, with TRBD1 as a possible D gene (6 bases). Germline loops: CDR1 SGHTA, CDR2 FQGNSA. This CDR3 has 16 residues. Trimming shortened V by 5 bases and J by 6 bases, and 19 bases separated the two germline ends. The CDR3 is CASSPYPGGRDEKLFF. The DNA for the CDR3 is TGTGCCAGCAGCCCATACCCGGGGGGCAGAGATGAAAAACTGTTTTTT.

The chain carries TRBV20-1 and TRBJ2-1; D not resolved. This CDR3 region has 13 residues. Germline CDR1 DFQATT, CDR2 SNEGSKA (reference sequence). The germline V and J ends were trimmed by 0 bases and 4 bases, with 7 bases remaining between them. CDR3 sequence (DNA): TGCAGTGCTAGAGATGCACTATACAATGAGCAGTTCTTC. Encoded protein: CSARDALYNEQFF.

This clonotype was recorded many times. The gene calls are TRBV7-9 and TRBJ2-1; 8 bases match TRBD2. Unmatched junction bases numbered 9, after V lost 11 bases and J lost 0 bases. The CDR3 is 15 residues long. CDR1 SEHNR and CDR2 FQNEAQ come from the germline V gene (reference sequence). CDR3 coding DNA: TGTGCCTCCGGGGATAGCGGGACCTCCTACAATGAGCAGTTCTTC. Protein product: CASGDSGTSYNEQFF. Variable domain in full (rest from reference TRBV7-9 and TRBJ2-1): DTGVSQNPRHKITKRGQNVTFRCDPISEHNRLYWYRQTLGQGPEFLTYFQNEAQLEKSRLLSDRFSAERPKGSFSTLEIQRTEQGDSAMYLCASGDSGTSYNEQFFGPGTRLTVL.

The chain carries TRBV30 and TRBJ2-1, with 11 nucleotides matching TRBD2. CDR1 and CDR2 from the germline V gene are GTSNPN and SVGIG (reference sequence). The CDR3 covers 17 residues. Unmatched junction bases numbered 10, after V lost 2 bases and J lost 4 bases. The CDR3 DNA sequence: TGTGCCTGGAGTTTAGCGGGAGGGCCGGTAGGGTACAATGAGCAGTTCTTC. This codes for CAWSLAGGPVGYNEQFF.